The present TCR beta chain was sequenced within a study of blood T cells in healthy people across ages. Study-wide results and caveats: TCR beta diversity, measured per million T cells, fell in a roughly linear way with age.

V lost 3 bases and J lost 9, with 15 bases in between. CDR1 and CDR2 from the germline V gene are LNHNV and YYDKDF (reference sequence). The CDR3 loop spans 14 amino acids. A sample-barcoded 5' primer and a J-beta primer mix were used in a second PCR of roughly 7 to 11 cycles. A 12-random-nucleotide template-switch adaptor tagged each cDNA molecule. Using its own MiXCR run on the 5' RACE reads, TCRdb lists one record per CDR3 protein. The sample contains about 800,000 distinct CDR3 sequences, 20% to 25% of which appear only once. In its sample, this clonotype was seen a few times. Its antigen is unknown. The sample also formed part of further work on T cells of mothers and their children. That work contributes: The TCR beta CDR3 read count exceeded 9.5 million for each mother and was 2.5 million to 3 million for each child.

Sequenced material: blood. The sequence was collected from a boy aged 10-17 years in good health. The J gene is TRBJ2-1, the V gene TRBV15; D is uncertain. The CDR3: CATSRSNWVPEQFF. The CDR3, as DNA: TGTGCCACCAGCAGGTCCAATTGGGTCCCTGAGCAGTTCTTC.